The clone carrying this T cell receptor (beta chain) was counted between two and nine times. As yet, its antigen is unknown. Time point given: newly diagnosed GD, antithyroid drugs for less than 3 months. The TCR library was made from RNA extracted from PBMCs. In this cohort, patients came from an endocrinology department located in Xi'an, China. The EDTA tubes were filled with around 9 milliliters of drawn peripheral blood. This sample was included in a study of regulatory T cells in long-lasting Graves disease. Overall study: Antithyroid drugs had been given to newly diagnosed Graves' patients for under 3 months.

According to the study, TCR beta libraries were built with iRepertoire HTBI primers and CDR3-region Arm-PCR. TCRdb passed the multiplex PCR reads through MiXCR, listing each CDR3 protein once. The sample has approximately 300,000 distinct CDR3 sequences; 18% are singletons. Findings and limits, study-wide: Patients whose Graves' disease persisted exhibited lower TCR diversity than those newly diagnosed.

CDR1 SQVTM and CDR2 ANQGSEA come from the germline V gene. Losses at the gene ends were 5 bases for V and 2 bases for J; bases not matched to a gene: 6. The CDR3 is 13 amino acids. The V and J genes are TRBV29-1 and TRBJ2-7, with TRBD1 matching over 7 bases. The receptor comes from a female donor with Graves disease. Material: peripheral blood mononuclear cells (PBMCs), obtained at new diagnosis, from a patient treated with antithyroid drugs. The DNA for the CDR3 is TGCAGCGTTAAGAGACAGGGTCCCTACGAGCAGTACTTC. It translates to CSVKRQGPYEQYF.